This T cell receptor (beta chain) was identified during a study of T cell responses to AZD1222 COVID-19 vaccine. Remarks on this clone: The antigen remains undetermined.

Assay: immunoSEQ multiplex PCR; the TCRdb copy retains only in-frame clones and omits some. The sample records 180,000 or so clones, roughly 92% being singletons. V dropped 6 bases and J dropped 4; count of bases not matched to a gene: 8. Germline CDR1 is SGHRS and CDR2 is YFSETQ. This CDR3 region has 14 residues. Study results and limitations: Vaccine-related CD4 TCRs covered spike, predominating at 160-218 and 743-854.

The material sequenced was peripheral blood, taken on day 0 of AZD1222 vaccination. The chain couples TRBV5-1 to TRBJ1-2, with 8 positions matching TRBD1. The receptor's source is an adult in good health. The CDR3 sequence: CASTSTGAPYGYTF. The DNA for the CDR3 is TGCGCCAGCACCTCGACAGGGGCCCCCTATGGCTACACCTTC.